The clone carrying this TCR beta chain was seen a few times. What it binds is not known. The record originates from a study of CD8 T cells in ankylosing spondylitis. General study findings and limits: A TCR beta motif of eight highly homologous variants appeared characteristic of ankylosing spondylitis blood. Disease-linked clones had a CD8+ phenotype and relatively low frequency in peripheral blood. Previous work reported some of these motif variants in the synovial fluid and blood of reactive arthritis. Matched ankylosing spondylitis synovial fluid reportedly showed significant enrichment of disease-linked clones.

The CDR3 is 14 residues long. Trimming took 5 bases from V and 7 from J; bases not matched to a gene: 8. Germline lookup yields CDR1 DFQATT and CDR2 SNEGSKA (reference sequence). Quantitative 5'-RACE with molecular barcodes produced the TCR beta libraries. TCRdb itself ran the 5' RACE reads through MiXCR, one entry per CDR3 protein. The table has 100,000 to 150,000 distinct CDR3 sequences, roughly 17% seen once. This chain connects TRBV20-1 to TRBJ2-7, with TRBD2 matching over 13 bases. Sequenced: blood, either unsorted or a sorted T cell fraction (not recorded which). This TCR was recovered from a male donor with ankylosing spondylitis. CDR3 loop: CSADLLAGGDEQYF. The CDR3, as DNA: TGCAGTGCTGACCTACTAGCGGGAGGGGATGAGCAGTACTTC.